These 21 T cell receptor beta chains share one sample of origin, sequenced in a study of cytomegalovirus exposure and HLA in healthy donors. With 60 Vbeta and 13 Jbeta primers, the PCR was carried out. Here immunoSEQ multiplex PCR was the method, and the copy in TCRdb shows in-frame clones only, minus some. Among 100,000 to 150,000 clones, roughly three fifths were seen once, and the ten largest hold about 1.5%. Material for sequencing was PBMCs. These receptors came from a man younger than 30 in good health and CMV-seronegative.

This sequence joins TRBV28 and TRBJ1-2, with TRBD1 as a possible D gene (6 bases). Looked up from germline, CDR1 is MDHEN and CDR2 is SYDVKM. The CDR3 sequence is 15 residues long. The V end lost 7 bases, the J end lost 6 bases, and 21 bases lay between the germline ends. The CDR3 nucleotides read TGTGCCAGCACTCTCGGGGGGGGGACATGGCATGGCTACACCTTC. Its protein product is CASTLGGGTWHGYTF.

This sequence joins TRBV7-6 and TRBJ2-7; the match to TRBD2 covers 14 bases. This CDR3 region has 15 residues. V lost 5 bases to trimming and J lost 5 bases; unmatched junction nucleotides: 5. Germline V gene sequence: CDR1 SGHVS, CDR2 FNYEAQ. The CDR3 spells CASSLGTSGSDEQYF. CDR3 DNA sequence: TGTGCCAGCAGCCTCGGGACTAGCGGGAGCGACGAGCAGTACTTC.

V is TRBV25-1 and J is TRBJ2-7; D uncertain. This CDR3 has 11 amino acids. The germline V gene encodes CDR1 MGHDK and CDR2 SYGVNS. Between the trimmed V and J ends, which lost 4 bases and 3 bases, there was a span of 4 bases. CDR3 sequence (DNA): TGTGCCAGCAGTGGCAGCTACGAGCAGTACTTC. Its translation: CASSGSYEQYF.

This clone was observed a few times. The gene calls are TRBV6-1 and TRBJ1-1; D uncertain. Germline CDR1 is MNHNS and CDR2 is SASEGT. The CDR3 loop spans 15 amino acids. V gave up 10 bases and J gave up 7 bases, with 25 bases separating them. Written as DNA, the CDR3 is TGTGCCACCACCCGCGAGGGCGGGCGGCGTGATGAAGCTTTCTTT. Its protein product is CATTREGGRRDEAFF.

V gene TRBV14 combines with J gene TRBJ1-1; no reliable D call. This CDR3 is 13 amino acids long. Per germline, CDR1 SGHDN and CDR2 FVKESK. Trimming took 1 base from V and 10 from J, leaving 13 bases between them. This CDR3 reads CASSQVRGMGAFF. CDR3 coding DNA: TGTGCCAGCAGCCAAGTTCGCGGTATGGGAGCTTTCTTT.

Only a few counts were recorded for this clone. The CDR3 region is CASSRASNQPQHF. DNA for the CDR3: TGTGCCAGTAGTAGGGCTAGCAATCAGCCCCAGCATTTT. The gene calls are TRBV19 and TRBJ1-5, with D uncertain. The CDR3 loop spans 13 amino acids. The germline CDR1 and CDR2 sequences are LNHDA and SQIVND (reference sequence). With 4 bases removed from V and 0 bases from J, the gap between germline ends came to 4 bases.

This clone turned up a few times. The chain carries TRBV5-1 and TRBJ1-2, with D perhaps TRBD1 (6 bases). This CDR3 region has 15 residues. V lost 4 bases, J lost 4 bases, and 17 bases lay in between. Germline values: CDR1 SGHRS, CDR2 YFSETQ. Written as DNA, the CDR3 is TGCGCCAGCAGCCCGAGGGGGACGGACTTCTATGGCTACACCTTC. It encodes CASSPRGTDFYGYTF.

The CDR3 here is CASSRGGTSNNEQFF. DNA for the CDR3: TGTGCCAGCAGCAGGGGCGGGACTAGCAACAATGAGCAGTTCTTC. The rearrangement joins TRBV4-2 to TRBJ2-1; 9 nucleotides line up with TRBD2. The CDR3 has 15 residues. After removal of 5 bases from V and 5 bases from J, the junction contained 7 bases not matched to a gene. From germline, CDR1 is LGHNA and CDR2 YNFKEQ.

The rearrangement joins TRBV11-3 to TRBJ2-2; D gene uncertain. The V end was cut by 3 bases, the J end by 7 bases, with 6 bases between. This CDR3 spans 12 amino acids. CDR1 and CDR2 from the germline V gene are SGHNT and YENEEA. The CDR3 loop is CASSLRGGELFF. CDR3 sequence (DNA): TGTGCCAGCAGCTTGAGAGGCGGGGAGCTGTTTTTT.

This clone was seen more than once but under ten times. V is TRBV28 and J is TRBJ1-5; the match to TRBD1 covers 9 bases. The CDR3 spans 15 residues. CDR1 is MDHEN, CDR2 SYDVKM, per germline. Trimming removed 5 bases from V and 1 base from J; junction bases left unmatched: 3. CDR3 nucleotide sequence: TGTGCCAGCAGTCCGGACAGGGGAAGCAATCAGCCCCAGCATTTT. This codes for CASSPDRGSNQPQHF.

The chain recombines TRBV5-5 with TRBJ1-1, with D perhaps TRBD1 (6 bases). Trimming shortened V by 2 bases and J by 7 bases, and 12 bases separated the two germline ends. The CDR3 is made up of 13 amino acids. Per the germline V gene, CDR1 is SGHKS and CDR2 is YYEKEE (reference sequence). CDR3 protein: CASSFGTTIEAFF. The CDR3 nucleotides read TGTGCCAGCAGCTTCGGGACAACTATTGAAGCTTTCTTT.

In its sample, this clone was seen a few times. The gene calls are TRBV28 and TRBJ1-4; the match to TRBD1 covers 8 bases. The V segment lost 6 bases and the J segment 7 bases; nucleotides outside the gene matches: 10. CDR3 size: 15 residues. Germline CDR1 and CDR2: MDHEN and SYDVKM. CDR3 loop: CASSPPGQGVEKLFF. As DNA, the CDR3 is TGTGCCAGCAGCCCTCCCGGACAGGGTGTTGAAAAACTGTTTTTT.

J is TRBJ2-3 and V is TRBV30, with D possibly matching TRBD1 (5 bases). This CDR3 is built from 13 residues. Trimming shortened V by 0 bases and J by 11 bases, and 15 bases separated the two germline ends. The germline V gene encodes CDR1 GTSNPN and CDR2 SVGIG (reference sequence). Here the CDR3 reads CAWSVGDSNQQYF. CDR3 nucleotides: TGTGCCTGGAGTGTAGGTGACAGTAACCAGCAGTATTTT.

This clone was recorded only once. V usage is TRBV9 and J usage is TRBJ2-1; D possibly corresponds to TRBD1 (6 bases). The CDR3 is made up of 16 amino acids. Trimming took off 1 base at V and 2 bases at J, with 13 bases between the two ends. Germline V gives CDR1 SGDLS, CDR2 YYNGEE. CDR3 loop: CASSVNRQVPYNEQFF. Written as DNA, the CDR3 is TGTGCCAGCAGCGTAAATCGACAGGTGCCCTACAATGAGCAGTTCTTC.

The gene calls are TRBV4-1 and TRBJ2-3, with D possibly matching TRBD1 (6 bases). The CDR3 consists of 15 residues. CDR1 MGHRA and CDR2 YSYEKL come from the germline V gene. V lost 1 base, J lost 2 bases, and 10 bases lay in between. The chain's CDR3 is CASSQGQGSTDTQYF. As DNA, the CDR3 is TGCGCCAGCAGCCAAGGGCAGGGGTCCACAGATACGCAGTATTTT.

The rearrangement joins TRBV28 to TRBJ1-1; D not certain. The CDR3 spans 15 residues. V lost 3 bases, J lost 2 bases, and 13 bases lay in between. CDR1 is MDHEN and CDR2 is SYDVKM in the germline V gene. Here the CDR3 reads CASSFLRVFNTEAFF. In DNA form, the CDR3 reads TGTGCCAGCAGTTTTCTTCGGGTTTTTAACACTGAAGCTTTCTTT.

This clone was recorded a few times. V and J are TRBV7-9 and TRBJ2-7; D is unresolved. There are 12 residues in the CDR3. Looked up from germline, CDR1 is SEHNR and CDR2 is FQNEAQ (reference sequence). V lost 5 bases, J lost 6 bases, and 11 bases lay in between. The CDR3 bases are TGTGCCAGCAGCCCCCAACCGCGCGAGCAGTACTTC. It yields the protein CASSPQPREQYF.

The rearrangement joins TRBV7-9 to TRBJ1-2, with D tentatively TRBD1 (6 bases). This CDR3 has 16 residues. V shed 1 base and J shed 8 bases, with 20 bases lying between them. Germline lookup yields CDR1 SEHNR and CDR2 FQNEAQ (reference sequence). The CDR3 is CASSLGGTHRKGGYTF. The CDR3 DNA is TGTGCCAGCAGCTTAGGTGGGACACACAGGAAGGGGGGCTACACCTTC. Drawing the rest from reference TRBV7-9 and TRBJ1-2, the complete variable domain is DTGVSQNPRHKITKRGQNVTFRCDPISEHNRLYWYRQTLGQGPEFLTYFQNEAQLEKSRLLSDRFSAERPKGSFSTLEIQRTEQGDSAMYLCASSLGGTHRKGGYTFGSGTRLTVV.

CDR3 coding DNA: TGCGCCAGCAGCTCGACTTCCGGGACACACGGTGAGCAGTTCTTC. Translation: CASSSTSGTHGEQFF. The chain recombines TRBV5-1 with TRBJ2-1; D possibly corresponds to TRBD1 (6 bases). Germline V CDR1 and CDR2: SGHRS, YFSETQ. This CDR3 is 15 amino acids long. V dropped 3 bases and J dropped 9 bases, with 19 bases sitting between them.

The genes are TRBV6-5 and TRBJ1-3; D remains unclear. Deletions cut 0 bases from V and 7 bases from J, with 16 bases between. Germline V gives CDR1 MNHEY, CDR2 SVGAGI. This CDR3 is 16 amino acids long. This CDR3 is CASSYSNGLAGNTIYF. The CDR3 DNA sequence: TGTGCCAGCAGTTACTCGAACGGCCTGGCGGGGAACACCATATATTTT.

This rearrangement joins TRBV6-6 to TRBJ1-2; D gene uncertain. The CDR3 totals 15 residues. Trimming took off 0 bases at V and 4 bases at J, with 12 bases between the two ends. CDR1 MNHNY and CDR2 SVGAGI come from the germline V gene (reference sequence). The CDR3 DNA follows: TGTGCCAGCAGTTACTCGTTCGGAGCGACCTATGGCTACACCTTC. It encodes CASSYSFGATYGYTF.